These 22 T cell receptor beta chains share one sample of origin, sequenced in a study of blood T cells in healthy people across ages. The second PCR ran about 6 to 12 cycles with a sample-barcoded 5' primer and J-beta primers. MiXCR, applied by TCRdb to the 5' RACE reads, yields one record per CDR3 protein. The repertoire has 1,500,000 or so distinct CDR3 sequences, 35% to 45% of them found once; the top ten carry about 4%. Sequenced input: blood. The source is a woman aged 18-29 years in good health.

This sequence joins TRBV6-1 and TRBJ2-1, with 10 bases identical to TRBD2. This CDR3 comprises 18 residues. Per germline, CDR1 MNHNS and CDR2 SASEGT. Trimming took 5 bases from V and 0 from J; bases not matched to a gene: 10. The CDR3 loop is CASSSSSGGFSSYNEQFF. CDR3 nucleotides: TGTGCCAGCAGTAGTTCTAGCGGGGGCTTTAGCTCCTACAATGAGCAGTTCTTC.

This clonotype was observed a few times. This chain links TRBV25-1 with TRBJ2-5; D ambiguous. With 6 bases removed from V and 4 bases from J, the gap between germline ends came to 12 bases. CDR1 is MGHDK and CDR2 is SYGVNS in the germline V gene. The CDR3 runs 13 residues. The CDR3 DNA is TGTGCCAGCAGGGCGGACCTGGGAGAGACCCAGTACTTC. This sequence encodes CASRADLGETQYF.

The table lists this clonotype with a few counts. CDR3 bases: TGTGCCAGCAGCTTAACTCACAGCAACTACGAGCAGTACTTC. Translated: CASSLTHSNYEQYF. This chain uses TRBV7-2 with TRBJ2-7; no firm D call. The CDR3 extends over 14 amino acids. The ends were cut back, 2 bases at V and 3 bases at J, with 11 bases in the middle. CDR1 SGHTA and CDR2 FQGNSA come from the germline V gene.

The genes are TRBV10-3 and TRBJ2-5, with D unresolved. This CDR3 spans 13 amino acids. Trimming left V 7 bases short and J 11 bases short, with 20 bases between. CDR1 ENHRY and CDR2 SYGVKD come from the germline V gene. CDR3 residues: CAINSGVGNEQYF. The CDR3 bases are TGTGCCATCAACTCGGGCGTAGGAAATGAGCAGTACTTC.

The table lists this clonotype with a few counts. The chain has TRBV4-3 and TRBJ2-3, with TRBD2 matching 12 bases. The CDR3 has 18 amino acids. CDR1 LGHNA and CDR2 YSLEER come from the germline V gene. V gave up 0 bases and J gave up 5 bases; unmatched junction bases: 9. This chain's CDR3 is CASSQDTRLAGVEDTQYF. The CDR3, as DNA: TGCGCCAGCAGCCAAGATACTCGACTAGCGGGAGTGGAAGATACGCAGTATTTT.

The CDR3 region has the DNA TGCGCCAGCAGCGGGCCTACAATGGGGATATACGAGCAGTACTTC. Translation gives CASSGPTMGIYEQYF. The rearrangement links TRBV5-1 to TRBJ2-7, with D unclear. V was clipped by 4 bases and J by 4 bases, with 18 bases between them. Germline assignment: CDR1 SGHRS and CDR2 YFSETQ. The CDR3 sequence is 15 residues long.

This clonotype was detected a few times. The rearrangement links TRBV25-1 to TRBJ2-7; the D is unclear. The CDR3 covers 14 residues. Germline V gene sequence: CDR1 MGHDK, CDR2 SYGVNS. The V end lost 5 bases, the J end lost 3 bases, and 14 bases lay between the germline ends. CDR3 nucleotides: TGTGCCAGCAGTCCATTCCCAGGCTACTACGAGCAGTACTTC. Residues: CASSPFPGYYEQYF.

This clonotype occurred many times. The chain is built from TRBV18 and TRBJ2-1; TRBD2 matches 8 bases. In germline, CDR1 is KGHSH, CDR2 LQKENI. Trimming cost V 2 bases and J 7 bases; bases outside gene matches: 7. The CDR3 sequence is 15 residues long. This chain's CDR3 is CASSPRPGLDNEQFF. CDR3 bases: TGTGCCAGCTCACCAAGGCCGGGACTAGATAATGAGCAGTTCTTC.

This clonotype was seen more than once but under ten times. The rearrangement uses TRBV13 and TRBJ2-5; tentatively, D is TRBD1 (6 bases). Germline V CDR1 and CDR2: PRHDT, FYEKMQ (reference sequence). V dropped 2 bases and J dropped 5 bases, with 12 bases sitting between them. There are 14 residues in the CDR3. Here the CDR3 reads CASSLRTVGETQYF. Here the CDR3 DNA reads TGTGCCAGCAGCTTAAGGACAGTTGGGGAGACCCAGTACTTC.

The CDR3: CASSYIYREQYF. The CDR3 DNA reads TGTGCCAGCAGTTACATCTACCGCGAGCAGTACTTC. This chain connects TRBV6-2 or TRBV6-3 to TRBJ2-7; D remains unclear. From germline, CDR1 is MNHEY and CDR2 SVGEGT. The ends were cut back, 2 bases at V and 6 bases at J, with 8 bases in the middle. The CDR3 is 12 residues long.

The chain couples TRBV6-2 or TRBV6-3 to TRBJ2-5, with D unclear. The DNA end favors TRBJ2-4, so the J call may be wrong. The germline gives CDR1 MNHEY, CDR2 SVGEGT. The CDR3 runs to 15 residues. The CDR3 DNA reads TGTGCCAGCAGTTATGGTATCGGTGTCAGAAACATTCAGTACTTC. Its protein is CASSYGIGVRNIQYF.

The chain carries TRBV21-1 and TRBJ2-3; the table assigns TRBD2, which was not confirmed against the DNA. TRBV21-1 constitutes a pseudogene. The CDR3 has 18 residues. Here the CDR3 reads CARATSWETRRHTDTQYF. The CDR3 DNA follows: TGTGCCAGGGCAACTAGCTGGGAGACCCGACGGCACACAGATACGCAGTATTTT.

The chain has TRBV7-2 and TRBJ2-7; a possible D gene is TRBD2 (5 bases). V lost 5 bases and J lost 7, with 18 bases in between. The CDR3 consists of 14 residues. CDR1 SGHTA and CDR2 FQGNSA come from the germline V gene. CDR3: CASSLTPFSGEQYF. CDR3 nucleotides: TGTGCCAGCAGCCTCACCCCTTTTTCGGGAGAGCAGTACTTC.

V is TRBV7-2 and J is TRBJ2-5, with a tentative D call TRBD2 (5 bases). The V end lost 4 bases, the J end lost 11 bases, and 20 bases lay between the germline ends. The CDR3 has 14 residues. CDR1 is SGHTA and CDR2 is FQGNSA in the germline V gene. The CDR3 region has the DNA TGTGCCAGCAGCTCAACTAGGGTCTACAATGAGCAGTACTTC. It specifies CASSSTRVYNEQYF.

The rearrangement joins TRBV4-1 to TRBJ2-7; TRBD2 matches at 7 bases. The CDR3 contains 15 residues. V was clipped by 5 bases and J by 3 bases; unmatched bases: 10. Germline CDR1 reads MGHRA; CDR2 reads YSYEKL. In DNA form, the CDR3 reads TGCGCCAGCAGCGCGCTTTGGGGGGGACGCTACGAGCAGTACTTC. As protein: CASSALWGGRYEQYF.

This clonotype was seen a few times. The rearrangement joins TRBV27 to TRBJ2-3; either TRBD1 or TRBD2 may supply D (5 bases each). The V gene's germline CDR1 is MNHEY and CDR2 SMNVEV (reference sequence). The V and J ends lost 2 bases and 4 bases respectively, with 10 bases between them. The CDR3 runs to 14 residues. CDR3 coding DNA: TGTGCCAGCAGTTTAAGAGGGGCCTCAGATACGCAGTATTTT. It specifies CASSLRGASDTQYF.

This chain joins TRBV3-1 and TRBJ1-6, with TRBD1 identical over 7 bases. The V segment lost 3 bases and the J segment 11 bases; nucleotides outside the gene matches: 10. Per germline, CDR1 LGHDT and CDR2 YNNKEL (reference sequence). This CDR3 spans 15 amino acids. The CDR3 DNA reads TGTGCCAGCAGCCAGGAGAAGACAGGGTTGACACCCCTCCACTTT. Encoded protein: CASSQEKTGLTPLHF.

The chain has TRBV7-2 and TRBJ1-2; D gene ambiguous. The CDR3 extends over 12 amino acids. The V end lost 1 base, the J end lost 8 bases, and 8 bases lay between the germline ends. Germline V gene data show CDR1 as SGHTA and CDR2 as FQGNSA. The CDR3 spells CASSLDLGGYTF. CDR3 nucleotide sequence: TGTGCCAGCAGCTTAGATCTGGGCGGCTACACCTTC.

This chain uses TRBV29-1 with TRBJ1-6; D not resolved. Trimming cost V 5 bases and J 8 bases, with 10 bases left between them. Germline V gene sequence: CDR1 SQVTM, CDR2 ANQGSEA. CDR3 length: 12 amino acids. The CDR3 bases are TGCAGCGTTAAAGGCCGCGATTCACCCCTCCACTTT. Its protein product is CSVKGRDSPLHF.

This clonotype has ten or more counts. The chain recombines TRBV12-3 or TRBV12-4 with TRBJ1-5, with D possibly TRBD1 on 6 matching bases. This CDR3 has 15 residues. The V end lost 5 bases, the J end lost 0 bases, and 11 bases lay between the germline ends. The CDR3 DNA is TGTGCCAGCAGTATAACAGGGAATAGCAATCAGCCCCAGCATTTT. Its translation: CASSITGNSNQPQHF.

The chain joins TRBV29-1 to TRBJ1-2; no clear D gene. The CDR3 sequence is 12 residues long. Trimming removed 4 bases at V and 3 bases at J, with 9 bases between. Looked up from germline, CDR1 is SQVTM and CDR2 is ANQGSEA. CDR3 region: CSVVSGDYGYTF. The CDR3 DNA reads as TGCAGCGTTGTGAGCGGGGACTATGGCTACACCTTC.

In DNA form, the CDR3 reads TGTGCCAGCAGCTACTCCCGGGACAGGGGATTATATGGCTACACCTTC. It translates to CASSYSRDRGLYGYTF. The chain uses TRBV13 and TRBJ1-2, with 10 bases identical to TRBD1. The CDR3 runs to 16 residues. Per germline, CDR1 PRHDT and CDR2 FYEKMQ (reference sequence). Trimming at V came to 4 bases and at J to 5 bases, leaving 10 bases not matched to a gene. Supplemented by reference TRBV13 and TRBJ1-2, the full variable domain reads AAGVIQSPRHLIKEKRETATLKCYPIPRHDTVYWYQQGPGQDPQFLISFYEKMQSDKGSIPDRFSAQQFSDYHSELNMSSLELGDSALYFCASSYSRDRGLYGYTFGSGTRLTVV.